This TCR beta chain was obtained from a study of metastatic and nonmetastatic thyroid tumors. Via MiXCR, TCRdb re-called the PCR reads. The sample carries around 20,000 clones, roughly 29% recorded once. Not a single patient had been given any form of treatment at any point before undergoing thyroid surgery. CDR1 and CDR2 from the germline V gene are MNHNY and SVGAGI (reference sequence). V shed 1 base, J shed 0 bases, and the junction held 6 bases outside the gene matches. The CDR3 is 17 amino acids. The V call is TRBV6-6, the J call TRBJ2-1; 7 bases are shared with TRBD2. Sequencing was carried out using blood. The TCR comes from a female donor with papillary thyroid cancer or a benign thyroid nodule (not recorded which). Some clones in this sample may be carry-over from other donors' samples. The CDR3 loop is CASSYLASGVSYNEQFF. The CDR3 DNA reads TGTGCCAGCAGTTACTTGGCTAGCGGTGTCTCCTACAATGAGCAGTTCTTC.